This TCR beta chain derives from a study of blood T cell repertoires in COVID-19. The overall study: Acute and convalescent COVID-19 specimens originated in the United States, Italy and Spain. T cells, B-cell-depleted T cells, or PBMCs supplied cDNA or gDNA.

Original analysis: Nucleated cell counts were estimated from reference gene primer amplification. The method was immunoSEQ multiplex PCR; TCRdb's version includes in-frame clones alone and lacks a portion of them. Clone size and V and J calls were adopted from that table, with D and trimming inferred from the DNA. The sample has roughly 40,000 clones, 85% to 95% seen once. The specimen was peripheral blood. This TCR was sampled from a human donor in a cohort sampled during active COVID-19.

This CDR3 reads CASKKTGTGSDEQYF. The DNA for the CDR3 is TGCGCCAGCAAAAAAACAGGGACAGGAAGCGACGAGCAGTACTTC. The chain joins TRBV4-1 to TRBJ2-7; 8 nucleotides align to TRBD1. This CDR3 region has 15 residues. Germline V lookup: CDR1 MGHRA, CDR2 YSYEKL. After removal of 7 bases from V and 5 bases from J, the junction contained 13 bases not matched to a gene.